This T cell receptor (beta chain) is drawn from a study of read filtering for tumor transcriptome and immune sequencing. By sample share, this clonotype is medium-sized. Molecular barcoded adaptors covering alpha/delta and beta/gamma chains were used on 400 ng RNA. One entry per CDR3 protein results from TCRdb running MiXCR on the reads. The sample lists approximately 90,000 distinct CDR3 sequences, approximately 13% seen once, with approximately 15% in the top ten. The source of this sequence is a donor aged 40 or over with multiple myeloma. Input material: a population of CD138-negative cells sorted from bone marrow.

The CDR3 region is CASSSPWSYNEQFF. The CDR3 region has the DNA TGTGCCAGCAGCTCCCCCTGGTCCTACAATGAGCAGTTCTTC. The V and J genes are TRBV7-2 and TRBJ2-1; no firm D call. V lost 4 bases, J lost 1 base, and 8 bases lay in between. Germline values: CDR1 SGHTA, CDR2 FQGNSA. CDR3 length: 14 amino acids.